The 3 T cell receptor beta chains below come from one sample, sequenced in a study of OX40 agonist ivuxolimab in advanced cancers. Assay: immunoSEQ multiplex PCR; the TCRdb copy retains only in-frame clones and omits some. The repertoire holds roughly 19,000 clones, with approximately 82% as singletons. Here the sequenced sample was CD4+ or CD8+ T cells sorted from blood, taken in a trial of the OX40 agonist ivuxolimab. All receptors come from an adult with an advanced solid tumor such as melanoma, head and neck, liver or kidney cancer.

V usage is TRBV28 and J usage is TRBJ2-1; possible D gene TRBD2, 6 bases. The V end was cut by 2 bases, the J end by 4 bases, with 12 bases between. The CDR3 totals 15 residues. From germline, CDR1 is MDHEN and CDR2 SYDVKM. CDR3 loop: CASSLLGGGYNEQFF. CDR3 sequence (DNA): TGTGCCAGCAGTTTACTGGGAGGAGGGTACAATGAGCAGTTCTTC.

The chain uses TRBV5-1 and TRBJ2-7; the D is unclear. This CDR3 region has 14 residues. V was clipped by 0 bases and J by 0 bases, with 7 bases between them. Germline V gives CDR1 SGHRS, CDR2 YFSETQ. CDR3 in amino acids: CASSLGLLSYEQYF. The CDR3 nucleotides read TGCGCCAGCAGCTTGGGACTTCTCTCCTACGAGCAGTACTTC.

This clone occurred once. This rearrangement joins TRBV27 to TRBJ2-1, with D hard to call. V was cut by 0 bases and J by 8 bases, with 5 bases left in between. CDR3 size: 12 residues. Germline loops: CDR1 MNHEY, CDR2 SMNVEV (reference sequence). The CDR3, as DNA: TGTGCCAGCAGTTTATCGGGGTATGAGCAGTTCTTC. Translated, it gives CASSLSGYEQFF.